This entry concerns a single T cell receptor (beta chain). Its antigen remains unidentified. Here immunoSEQ multiplex PCR was the method, and the copy in TCRdb shows in-frame clones only, minus some. The sample has 65,000 to 70,000 clones, roughly 83% seen once; the top ten hold roughly 23%. This record belongs to a study of T cell responses to AZD1222 COVID-19 vaccine. The study, taken as a whole, reports: Rises in breadth and depth of Spike-specific TCRs came after two AZD1222 doses. Baseline seropositivity characterized only six AZD1222 recipients.

Investigators merged groups given second doses at roughly 4 or roughly 12 weeks. The CDR3 is made up of 16 amino acids. V was clipped by 1 base and J by 1 base; unmatched bases: 6. Germline loops: CDR1 MNHEY, CDR2 SVGAGI. This TCR was recovered from an adult who received the AZD1222 COVID-19 vaccine. This specimen consisted of peripheral blood, obtained 28 days after the second AZD1222 dose. The chain employs TRBV6-5 and TRBJ1-1; 7 bases are a match to TRBD1. The chain's CDR3 is CASSYLSTGTNTEAFF. As DNA, the CDR3 is TGTGCCAGCAGTTACTTATCGACAGGGACGAACACTGAAGCTTTCTTT.